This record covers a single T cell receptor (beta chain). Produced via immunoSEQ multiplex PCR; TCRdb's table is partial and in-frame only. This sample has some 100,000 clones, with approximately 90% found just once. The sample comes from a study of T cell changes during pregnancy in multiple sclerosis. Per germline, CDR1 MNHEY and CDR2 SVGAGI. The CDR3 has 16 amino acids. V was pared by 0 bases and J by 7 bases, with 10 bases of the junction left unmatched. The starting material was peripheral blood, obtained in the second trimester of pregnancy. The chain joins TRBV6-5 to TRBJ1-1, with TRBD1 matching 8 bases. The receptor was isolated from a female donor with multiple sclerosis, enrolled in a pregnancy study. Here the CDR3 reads CASSYSRGQGWSEAFF. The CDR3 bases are TGTGCCAGCAGTTACTCCCGAGGACAGGGATGGAGTGAAGCTTTCTTT.